This TCR beta chain was profiled in a study of T cell responses to AZD1222 COVID-19 vaccine (dated by TCRdb to about 2021). Concerning the study at large: AZD1222 recipients given second doses at about 4 weeks or at about 12 weeks were pooled, since spike-specific TCR depth and breadth were not found to differ between the two schedules. A total of approximately 230 trial participants underwent TCR sequencing, of whom about 200 received two doses of AZD1222 and some 25 received two doses of the MenACWY control vaccine. Trial participants were enrolled into age subgroups of 18-55, 56-69 and 70-plus years, which contained about 150, 27 and 61 TCR-sequenced participants, respectively.

The CDR3 regions of human TCRbeta chains were subjected to immunosequencing. On the study's bioinformatics: TCRs in the repertoires were matched against a reference library of SARS-CoV-2-specific TCRs that had been generated with the MIRA antigen-specificity platform. Breadth meant the fraction of unique TCRs that were SARS-CoV-2-associated, whereas depth meant the fraction of total T cells that were SARS-CoV-2-associated. Using the MIRA data, each spike-specific TCR was mapped to the spike region that the TCR reacts to and placed in a CD4 or CD8 class. Log10-transformed breadth and depth values were compared by one-way ANOVA with Sidak's multiple comparisons tests. TCRdb took over this immuneACCESS table, retaining in-frame rearrangements with V and J assigned. Such tables are incomplete; in checked studies, under half of the missing clones stem from an unresolved V gene, and the remainder is unexplained. The DNA was the basis for D and trimming; V, J and clone size are from that table. Here the sample has tens of thousands of clones; 65% to 85% occur a single time. About 51% of the sample lies in the top ten.

Overall study outcomes, separate from this receptor: Participants were mostly white British, with more females than males. The authors suggested clonal diversity may have been underestimated. The 56-69-year group was small, and its depth increase did not reach significance, likely because of low power. Spike-specific TCR breadth and depth rose significantly after two AZD1222 doses compared with day 0 and with MenACWY recipients. Epitopes outside the regions mutated in the B.1.351 and B.1.1.7 variants were reportedly recognized by nearly half of the unique spike-specific TCRs. Conclusions about previously exposed vaccinees are limited, since just six or seven AZD1222 recipients were seropositive for SARS-CoV-2 at baseline. CD4 TCRs associated with the vaccine covered the entire spike protein, and the dominant responses were in regions 160-218 and 743-854. No day 14 peak-response samples were available, so repertoires were characterized only after the peak T cell response.

For this clone: The clone's antigen remains unknown. The sample holds no much larger clone one base away, and base qualities are not on file.

The trim is 0 bases for V and 7 bases for J, with a gap of 7 bases between the germline ends. The germline V gene specifies LGHNA as CDR1 and YSLEER as CDR2. Including cysteine and phenylalanine, the CDR3 has 14 amino acids. The kept DNA is CDR3 alone, 42 bases in frame from the first base. Explained via the paper, the time point label denotes: baseline before first vaccination. The vaccinee samples were drawn from two UK trials, COV001 and COV002, one of which was a single-blind randomized controlled phase 2/3 trial testing AZD1222 (ChAdOx1 nCoV-19) in healthy adults. For TCRbeta chain sequencing, PBMC samples were collected from trial participants at day 0 and at day 28 after the second dose.

Here the chain combines TRBV4-3 and TRBJ1-6; the D region possibly corresponds to TRBD1 (5 bases align). Sequences were derived from peripheral blood, sampled on day 0 of AZD1222 vaccination. The sequence came from an adult in good health. The nucleotide sequence is TGCGCCAGCAGCCAAGAGACAGCAAATTCACCCCTCCACTTT. Translated, this gives CASSQETANSPLHF.